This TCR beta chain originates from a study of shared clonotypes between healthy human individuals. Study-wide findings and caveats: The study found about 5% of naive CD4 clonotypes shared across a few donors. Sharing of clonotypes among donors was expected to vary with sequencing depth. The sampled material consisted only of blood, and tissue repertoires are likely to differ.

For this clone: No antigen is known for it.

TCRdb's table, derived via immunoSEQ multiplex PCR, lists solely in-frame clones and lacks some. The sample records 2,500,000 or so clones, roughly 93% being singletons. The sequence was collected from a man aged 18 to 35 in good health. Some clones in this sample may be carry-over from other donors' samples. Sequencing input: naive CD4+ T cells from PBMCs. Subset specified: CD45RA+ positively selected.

The CDR3 bases are TGCGCCAGCAGCTTGCCATCCGGGACCGGCACGGGGGAGCTGTTTTTT. Translated, it gives CASSLPSGTGTGELFF. V gene TRBV5-1 combines with J gene TRBJ2-2; D could derive from TRBD1 or TRBD2 (5 bases each). The V end was cut by 1 base, the J end by 8 bases, with 18 bases between. In germline, CDR1 is SGHRS, CDR2 YFSETQ. CDR3 size: 16 residues. Full variable domain (outside the CDR3, taken from reference TRBV5-1 and TRBJ2-2): KAGVTQTPRYLIKTRGQQVTLSCSPISGHRSVSWYQQTPGQGLQFLFEYFSETQRNKGNFPGRFSGRQFSNSRSEMNVSTLELGDSALYLCASSLPSGTGTGELFFGEGSRLTVL.